The 24 T cell receptor beta chains below come from one sample, sequenced in a study of breast tumors, draining lymph nodes, adjacent tissues. Breast cancer patients provided tissue from their axillary draining lymph nodes. TCRdb redid the calling of the multiplex PCR reads with MiXCR, one entry per CDR3 protein. Among about 180,000 distinct CDR3 sequences, roughly 35% were seen once, and the ten largest hold around 3.5%. The sequenced sample was axillary lymph node tissue. These receptors were obtained from a female donor with breast cancer. Some clones in this sample may be carry-over from other donors' samples.

The V and J genes are TRBV24-1 and TRBJ1-6, with TRBD1 matching over 9 bases. CDR1 is KGHDR and CDR2 is SFDVKD in the germline V gene. This CDR3 spans 13 amino acids. CDR3 DNA sequence: TGTGCTTACCCGGGACAGGGTAATTCACCCCTCCACTTT. Protein product: CAYPGQGNSPLHF.

This clonotype has ten or more counts. The gene calls are TRBV12-3 or TRBV12-4 and TRBJ2-5; TRBD1 or TRBD2 may be the D gene (6 bases each). This CDR3 contains 17 residues. V was pared by 2 bases and J by 5 bases, with 21 bases between. The CDR3 region is CASSLFPGGTRFETQYF. CDR3 nucleotide sequence: TGTGCCAGCAGTTTATTTCCTGGCGGGACACGGTTTGAGACCCAGTACTTC.

The V and J genes are TRBV11-2 and TRBJ2-5; D possibly corresponds to TRBD2 (5 bases). The germline V and J ends were trimmed by 6 bases and 0 bases, with 11 bases remaining between them. CDR3 length: 14 amino acids. CDR1 SGHAT and CDR2 FQNNGV come from the germline V gene. In DNA, the CDR3 is TGTGCCAGCAGTAGCCGCGGGTACCAAGAGACCCAGTACTTC. Its translation is CASSSRGYQETQYF.

As to this clonotype: A clone one base away is much larger, so this may be a read error. This chain connects TRBV5-1 to TRBJ2-5; perhaps TRBD1 as D (6 bases). Germline-derived CDR1 and CDR2 are SGHRS and YFSETQ. The CDR3 has 14 residues. The CDR3 here is CARSWGHGQATQYF. The CDR3 DNA reads TGCGCCAGAAGCTGGGGGCACGGCCAGGCGACCCAGTACTTC.

This clonotype was observed at least ten times. This rearrangement joins TRBV27 to TRBJ2-7, with D perhaps matching TRBD1 or TRBD2 (6 bases each). CDR1 MNHEY and CDR2 SMNVEV come from the germline V gene (reference sequence). Between the trimmed V and J ends, which lost 2 bases and 1 base, there was a span of 15 bases. The CDR3 has 16 amino acids. For the CDR3, the DNA is TGTGCCAGCAGTTTAAGGGCCGGGGGCAGGTCCTACGAGCAGTACTTC. This encodes CASSLRAGGRSYEQYF.

This clonotype was counted at least ten times. The chain employs TRBV7-9 and TRBJ1-2; unclear D gene. The CDR3 is made up of 14 amino acids. Germline values: CDR1 SEHNR, CDR2 FQNEAQ (reference sequence). Trimming shortened V by 6 bases and J by 0 bases, and 11 bases separated the two germline ends. This CDR3 reads CASSAPGANYGYTF. The DNA for the CDR3 is TGTGCCAGCAGTGCGCCAGGAGCTAACTATGGCTACACCTTC.

This clonotype was observed many times. The chain has TRBV28 and TRBJ1-4, with no clear D. Germline lookup yields CDR1 MDHEN and CDR2 SYDVKM. The CDR3 is made up of 13 amino acids. The V gene lost 5 bases and the J gene lost 8 bases, with 12 bases spanning the gap. CDR3 DNA sequence: TGTGCCAGCAGTAGGACCTCAGGCGAAAAACTGTTTTTT. Translated, it gives CASSRTSGEKLFF. Supplemented by reference TRBV28 and TRBJ1-4, the full variable domain reads DVKVTQSSRYLVKRTGEKVFLECVQDMDHENMFWYRQDPGLGLRLIYFSYDVKMKEKGDIPEGYSVSREKKERFSLILESASTNQTSMYLCASSRTSGEKLFFGSGTQLSVL.

This clonotype was found many times. As DNA, the CDR3 is TGTGCCAGCAGCTTCGACAGGGGAGAGACCCAGTACTTC. Protein sequence: CASSFDRGETQYF. The chain employs TRBV11-2 and TRBJ2-5, with 8 nucleotides matching TRBD1. The CDR3 is 13 residues long. Unmatched junction bases numbered 1, after V lost 3 bases and J lost 4 bases. Germline assignment: CDR1 SGHAT and CDR2 FQNNGV.

Of note for this clonotype: A read error may explain this, as a much larger clone is one base away. The J gene is TRBJ2-1, the V gene TRBV7-9; 8 bases agree with TRBD2. Germline lookup yields CDR1 SEHNR and CDR2 FQNEAQ (reference sequence). The CDR3 length is 15 residues. The CDR3 sequence: CASSLVSGSGNEQLF. In DNA, the CDR3 is TGTGCCAGCAGCTTAGTAAGCGGGAGTGGCAATGAGCAGCTCTTC.

This clonotype was seen only a few times. A much larger clone lies one base from this, so it may be a read error. This chain uses TRBV6-5 with TRBJ1-6; D may be TRBD1 (5 bases). CDR1 and CDR2 (germline): MNHEY, SVGAGI. The CDR3 covers 14 residues. Trimming pared 6 bases from V and 9 bases from J, leaving 15 bases between. The CDR3 sequence is CASSYRSLGSPLHF. The CDR3 coding sequence is TGTGCCAGCAGCTACAGGAGCCTGGGTTCACCCCTCCACTTT.

This clonotype was counted ten times or more. The V and J genes are TRBV2 and TRBJ2-1; TRBD2 matches 7 bases. Looked up from germline, CDR1 is SNHLY and CDR2 is FYNNEI. The length of the CDR3 is 11 residues. V gave up 9 bases and J gave up 4 bases; unmatched junction bases: 0. CDR3 region: CASSGYNEQFF. CDR3 DNA sequence: TGTGCCAGTAGCGGGTACAATGAGCAGTTCTTC.

This clonotype has a handful of counts. The chain carries TRBV28 and TRBJ1-3, with TRBD1 as a possible D gene (6 bases). The CDR3 runs to 14 residues. Looked up from germline, CDR1 is MDHEN and CDR2 is SYDVKM. V gave up 6 bases and J gave up 4 bases, with 13 bases separating them. The CDR3 DNA sequence: TGTGCCAGCAGGCCTCGGGGGGGCGGAAACACCATATATTTT. Residues: CASRPRGGGNTIYF.

This clonotype has a handful of counts. Just one base apart from a much larger clone, this may be a read error. This chain links TRBV5-1 with TRBJ1-3; D not certain. Germline V gives CDR1 SGHRS, CDR2 YFSETQ. Trimming removed 0 bases from V and 11 bases from J, with 18 bases in between. This CDR3 has 15 amino acids. CDR3 DNA: TGCGCCAGCAGCTTGGATCACAGCTCCAGCCGCGCCATATATTTT. As protein: CASSLDHSSSRAIYF.

Note on this clonotype: This is likely a read error, given that the CDR3 carries no conserved phenylalanine or tryptophan at its end. The V call is TRBV7-2, the J call TRBJ2-5; D possibly corresponds to TRBD1 (6 bases). V was shortened by 9 bases and J by 1 base, with 15 bases between the two germline ends. Germline loops: CDR1 SGHTA, CDR2 FQGNSA. The CDR3 is 14 amino acids. The CDR3 DNA is TGTGCCAGTAGCGCCTTGACAGGCCAAGAGACCCAGTACCTC. Amino acid sequence: CASSALTGQETQYL.

Turning to this clonotype: This clone may be a read error of a much larger clone one base away. The chain links TRBV20-1 to TRBJ1-2; D ambiguous. The CDR3 loop spans 12 amino acids. Germline V gives CDR1 DFQATT, CDR2 SNEGSKA (reference sequence). The CDR3 reads CSATGGDYGSTF. The CDR3 bases are TGCAGTGCTACCGGAGGTGACTATGGCTCCACCTTC.

Comments on this clonotype: Possible read error: a much larger clone is one base away. The chain is built from TRBV19 and TRBJ1-5; D gene uncertain. Germline V lookup: CDR1 LNHDA, CDR2 SQIVND (reference sequence). The V end was cut by 2 bases, the J end by 6 bases, with 14 bases between. The CDR3 length is 15 residues. DNA of the CDR3: TGTGCCAGTAGTATAAGTCTGGGGATGAGTCAGCCCCAGCATTTT. It specifies CASSISLGMSQPQHF.

This chain uses TRBV2 with TRBJ1-6; D unclear. Germline CDR1 reads SNHLY; CDR2 reads FYNNEI. Trimming removed 7 bases at V and 10 bases at J, with 11 bases between. This CDR3 has 12 amino acids. The CDR3 region has the DNA TGTGCCAGCAATCAAGGGCACTCACCCCTCCACTTT. Its protein is CASNQGHSPLHF.

In the case of this clonotype: A much larger clone lies a single base off, so this may be a read error. The gene calls are TRBV6-5 and TRBJ1-5; 7 bases fit TRBD1. CDR1 is MNHEY, CDR2 SVGAGI, per germline. V shed 5 bases, J shed 5 bases, and the junction held 27 bases outside the gene matches. The CDR3 length is 21 residues. The CDR3 nucleotides are TGTGCCAGCAGTCCCCCATCCGGGACAGTCCCTTTTGAACCTTCGGATCAGCCCCAGCATTTT. Encoded protein: CASSPPSGTVPFEPSDQPQHF.

Note on this clonotype: Given the absence of the conserved phenylalanine or tryptophan at the CDR3 end, a read error is likely. The chain has TRBV5-1 and TRBJ2-1; 10 nucleotides agree with TRBD1. This CDR3 has 15 amino acids. Germline V CDR1 and CDR2: SGHRS, YFSETQ. This chain's CDR3 is CASSPGTGVYNGQFS. DNA of the CDR3: TGCGCCAGCAGCCCCGGGACAGGGGTCTACAATGGGCAGTTCTCC.

The gene calls are TRBV10-3 and TRBJ1-4; a weak D match, TRBD1 (5 bases). Germline V lookup: CDR1 ENHRY, CDR2 SYGVKD. This CDR3 has 14 amino acids. The V end was cut by 4 bases, the J end by 2 bases, with 8 bases between. The CDR3 reads CAISGEGTNEKLFF. As DNA, the CDR3 is TGTGCCATCAGTGGAGAGGGGACTAATGAAAAACTGTTTTTT.

There are a few counts of this clonotype. The chain links TRBV19 to TRBJ1-1; 8 nucleotides match TRBD1. J gave up 2 bases and V 9 bases, and 8 bases lay outside the gene matches. There are 14 residues in the CDR3. From germline, CDR1 is LNHDA and CDR2 SQIVND (reference sequence). CDR3 DNA sequence: TGTGCCAGCCTAAGACAGGGGACAAACACTGAAGCTTTCTTT. Translated, it gives CASLRQGTNTEAFF.

Points on this clonotype: This may arise from a read error, as a much more abundant clone is one base away. The chain has TRBV18 and TRBJ1-2; no clear D gene. The germline CDR1 and CDR2 sequences are KGHSH and LQKENI. V lost 6 bases to trimming and J lost 4 bases, with 18 bases between them. This CDR3 has 15 amino acids. The CDR3, as DNA: TGTGCCAGCTCCCCGGCGGCAGACTACGGCTATGGCTACACCTTC. Amino acid sequence: CASSPAADYGYGYTF. The entire variable domain, with the rest obtained from reference TRBV18 and TRBJ1-2, is as follows: NAGVMQNPRHLVRRRGQEARLRCSPMKGHSHVYWYRQLPEEGLKFMVYLQKENIIDESGMPKERFSAEFPKEGPSILRIQQVVRGDSAAYFCASSPAADYGYGYTFGSGTRLTVV.

This clonotype showed up many times. The rearrangement joins TRBV20-1 to TRBJ2-7; D is unclear. The germline CDR1 and CDR2 sequences are DFQATT and SNEGSKA (reference sequence). The CDR3 runs to 13 residues. The germline V and J ends were trimmed by 1 base and 3 bases, with 10 bases remaining between them. Here the CDR3 reads CSARVPVYYEQYF. CDR3 bases: TGCAGTGCTAGAGTTCCCGTTTACTACGAGCAGTACTTC.

J is TRBJ1-5 and V is TRBV28; TRBD1 might be the D (6 bases). The V and J ends lost 3 bases and 6 bases respectively, with 15 bases between them. From germline, CDR1 is MDHEN and CDR2 SYDVKM. The CDR3 runs 15 residues. The CDR3 region is CASSFSRGGAQPQHF. The CDR3 DNA follows: TGTGCCAGCAGTTTTTCCAGGGGTGGGGCTCAGCCCCAGCATTTT.